The entry that follows covers one T cell receptor (beta chain) sequence. The antigen is not known. The authors reverse transcribed about 0.5 to 1 ug RNA with random hexamers. Amplification of TCR beta CDR3 across 54 Vbeta and 13 Jbeta was performed with immunoSEQ multiplex PCR. TCRdb passed the immunoSEQ multiplex PCR reads through MiXCR, listing each CDR3 protein once. The data contain roughly 250,000 distinct CDR3 sequences, less than 96% of them singletons. The source of the sample is a study of CD8 T cells in Susac syndrome. Study at large: The sequenced Susac syndrome patients comprised roughly 6 with active disease and roughly eight in remission. Patients with Susac syndrome had blood drawn and were at that point therapy-naive, on corticosteroids, or on intravenous immunoglobulin alone.

General study results and limits: The study acknowledged a relatively small number of individuals in its TCR sequencing and HLA analysis.

The CDR3 spans 14 residues. From germline, CDR1 is ENHRY and CDR2 SYGVKD. J lost 6 bases, V lost 7 bases, and 10 bases had no gene match. The source material was CD4+ T cells from PBMCs. The V gene is TRBV10-3, the J gene TRBJ2-7, with TRBD2 matching over 9 bases. The sequence was collected from a human donor with Susac syndrome. The CDR3 protein is CAITPGTSTVEQYF. The CDR3 DNA reads TGTGCCATCACACCCGGGACTAGCACAGTCGAGCAGTACTTC.